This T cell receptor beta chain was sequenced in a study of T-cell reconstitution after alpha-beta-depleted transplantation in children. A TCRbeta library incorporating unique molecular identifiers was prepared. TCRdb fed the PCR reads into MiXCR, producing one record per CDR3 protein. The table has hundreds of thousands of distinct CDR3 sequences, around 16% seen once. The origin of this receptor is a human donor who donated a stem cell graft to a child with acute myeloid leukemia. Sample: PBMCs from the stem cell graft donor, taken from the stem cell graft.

The CDR3 spells CSAIDPGTGSSYNEQFF. CDR3 nucleotide sequence: TGCAGTGCTATAGACCCCGGGACAGGGAGCTCCTACAATGAGCAGTTCTTC. V gene TRBV20-1 combines with J gene TRBJ2-1, with TRBD1 matching 9 bases. The CDR3 covers 17 residues. V dropped 4 bases and J dropped 0; count of bases not matched to a gene: 10. Germline lookup yields CDR1 DFQATT and CDR2 SNEGSKA (reference sequence).